The 25 T cell receptor beta chains below come from one sample, sequenced in a study of CD8+ T cells in alopecia areata. RNA was extracted and reverse transcribed into cDNA as the sequencing template. Profiling relied on immunoSEQ multiplex PCR, and the TCRdb table lists in-frame clones only, not all of them. The table lists hundreds of thousands of clones, more than 60% of them singletons. As for treatment: oral pan-JAK inhibitor, 5-10 mg twice daily. This sample comprised CD4+ T cells sorted from blood, obtained at approximately week 44, from a patient treated with tofacitinib. These receptors were collected from a human donor with alopecia areata.

The V call is TRBV29-1, the J call TRBJ1-4; 7 bases fit TRBD1. CDR1 is SQVTM, CDR2 ANQGSEA, per germline. The CDR3 length is 12 residues. After removal of 6 bases from V and 8 bases from J, the junction contained 6 bases not matched to a gene. CDR3 sequence reads: CSVTGLGEKLFF. CDR3 nucleotide sequence: TGCAGCGTGACAGGGTTGGGGGAAAAACTGTTTTTT.

The chain links TRBV7-3 to TRBJ2-7; tentative D call: TRBD2 (5 bases). Looked up from germline, CDR1 is SGHTA and CDR2 is FQGTGA. Between the trimmed V and J ends, which lost 5 bases and 2 bases, there was a span of 13 bases. CDR3 length: 14 residues. The chain's CDR3 is CASSPAGNPYEQYF. For the CDR3, the DNA is TGTGCCAGCAGCCCGGCGGGCAATCCCTACGAGCAGTACTTC.

The rearrangement links TRBV7-2 to TRBJ2-1; 13 positions match TRBD2. V shed 0 bases, J shed 8 bases, and the junction held 1 base outside the gene matches. CDR1 and CDR2 (germline): SGHTA, FQGNSA. The CDR3 runs 15 residues. The CDR3 spells CASSLALAGGYEQFF. The DNA for the CDR3 is TGTGCCAGCAGCTTAGCACTAGCGGGGGGGTATGAGCAGTTCTTC.

V gene TRBV6-6 combines with J gene TRBJ1-1, with 7 bases aligning to TRBD1. The trim removed 5 bases at V and 5 bases at J, leaving 5 bases unmatched. CDR1 is MNHNY and CDR2 is SVGAGI in the germline V gene (reference sequence). CDR3 size: 13 residues. The CDR3: CASSGQVRTEAFF. Written as DNA, the CDR3 is TGTGCCAGCAGTGGACAGGTCAGGACTGAAGCTTTCTTT.

This clone was recorded many times. The chain recombines TRBV5-1 with TRBJ2-3, with D perhaps TRBD1 or TRBD2 (5 bases each). V shed 3 bases and J shed 6 bases, with 14 bases lying between them. Germline CDR1 is SGHRS and CDR2 is YFSETQ. The CDR3 is made up of 14 amino acids. The CDR3 reads CASSSGPAMDTQYF. As DNA, the CDR3 is TGCGCCAGCAGCTCGGGACCGGCGATGGATACGCAGTATTTT.

The chain employs TRBV27 and TRBJ1-6; D possibly corresponds to TRBD1 (6 bases). From germline, CDR1 is MNHEY and CDR2 SMNVEV (reference sequence). This CDR3 comprises 15 residues. Deletions cut 0 bases from V and 7 bases from J, with 10 bases between. The CDR3 protein is CASSLSDSYNSPLHF. The CDR3 coding sequence is TGTGCCAGCAGTTTATCGGACAGTTACAATTCACCCCTCCACTTT.

The rearrangement joins TRBV30 to TRBJ2-7; the D is unclear. Per germline, CDR1 GTSNPN and CDR2 SVGIG (reference sequence). CDR3 length: 11 amino acids. Trimming cost V 7 bases and J 3 bases, with 10 bases left between them. CDR3 sequence: CASAGNYEQYF. The CDR3 DNA is TGTGCCTCAGCAGGAAACTACGAGCAGTACTTC.

The V gene is TRBV7-2, the J gene TRBJ1-1; D not resolved. This CDR3 contains 15 residues. Germline values: CDR1 SGHTA, CDR2 FQGNSA. The ends were cut back, 1 base at V and 3 bases at J, with 12 bases in the middle. The CDR3 here is CASSLVNIDYTEAFF. CDR3 in DNA: TGTGCCAGCAGCTTAGTTAACATTGACTACACTGAAGCTTTCTTT.

This clone appeared a few times. The V call is TRBV5-1, the J call TRBJ2-1; 11 nucleotides align to TRBD2. V lost 4 bases, J lost 4 bases, and 4 bases stayed unmatched. The germline CDR1 and CDR2 sequences are SGHRS and YFSETQ. This CDR3 spans 15 amino acids. CDR3 sequence reads: CASSPGLAVYNEQFF. The CDR3 coding sequence is TGCGCCAGCAGCCCGGGACTAGCGGTTTACAATGAGCAGTTCTTC.

The rearrangement uses TRBV5-1 and TRBJ1-1; possibly TRBD1 for D (6 bases). The CDR3 runs 14 residues. The germline gives CDR1 SGHRS, CDR2 YFSETQ. Trimming took 5 bases from V and 8 from J, leaving 19 bases between them. The CDR3 DNA follows: TGCGCCAGCAGGGCCGGGACACCAGCTCGAGAAGCTTTCTTT. This codes for CASRAGTPAREAFF.

The table lists this clone with a count of one. The rearrangement uses TRBV6-6 and TRBJ1-5; TRBD1 is a possible D gene (6 bases). Per germline, CDR1 MNHNY and CDR2 SVGAGI (reference sequence). The CDR3 totals 16 residues. The V and J ends lost 4 bases and 0 bases respectively, with 13 bases between them. In nucleotides, the CDR3 is TGTGCCAGCAGTTCGGACAGCCTTTATAGCAATCAGCCCCAGCATTTT. It encodes CASSSDSLYSNQPQHF.

A single count supports this clone. This rearrangement joins TRBV29-1 to TRBJ2-1; D may match TRBD1 or TRBD2 (5 bases each). The CDR3 loop spans 13 amino acids. V lost 4 bases to trimming and J lost 2 bases, with 9 bases between them. The germline CDR1 and CDR2 sequences are SQVTM and ANQGSEA. For the CDR3, the DNA is TGCAGCGTTGGGGGGTTACCCTACAATGAGCAGTTCTTC. Protein product: CSVGGLPYNEQFF.

This clone was seen once. V usage is TRBV27 and J usage is TRBJ2-3; D possibly corresponds to TRBD2 (6 bases). Germline assignment: CDR1 MNHEY and CDR2 SMNVEV (reference sequence). V was pared by 6 bases and J by 0 bases, with 10 bases between. CDR3 length equals 14 residues. CDR3 sequence: CASSAGPSTDTQYF. The CDR3 DNA is TGTGCCAGCAGCGCGGGGCCCAGCACAGATACGCAGTATTTT.

This clone was detected a few times. Other DNA sequences in this sample translate to the same CDR3. The chain links TRBV5-1 to TRBJ2-7; 7 bases map to TRBD1. The V segment lost 5 bases and the J segment 4 bases; nucleotides outside the gene matches: 6. The CDR3 is made up of 13 amino acids. Germline V gene lookup returns CDR1 SGHRS and CDR2 YFSETQ. The chain's CDR3 is CASSSGQTYEQYF. In DNA, the CDR3 is TGCGCCAGCAGTTCGGGACAGACGTACGAGCAGTACTTC.

This chain links TRBV29-1 with TRBJ2-3, with 8 bases identical to TRBD1. V lost 7 bases and J lost 4; bases outside the gene matches: 4. CDR3 size: 12 residues. CDR1 and CDR2 from the germline V gene are SQVTM and ANQGSEA. The chain's CDR3 is CSDGQGADTQYF. The CDR3 DNA reads TGCAGCGACGGACAGGGTGCAGATACGCAGTATTTT.

The J gene is TRBJ1-1, the V gene TRBV30, with 7 bases identical to TRBD1. The CDR3 is made up of 12 amino acids. CDR1 is GTSNPN, CDR2 SVGIG, per germline (reference sequence). V gave up 1 base and J gave up 11 bases; unmatched junction bases: 7. Here the CDR3 reads CAWSGTTGRAFF. DNA for the CDR3: TGTGCCTGGAGTGGAACGACAGGGAGGGCTTTCTTT.

The chain uses TRBV29-1 and TRBJ1-1, with no clear D. Trimming pared 7 bases from V and 1 base from J, leaving 10 bases between. The germline V gene has CDR1 SQVTM and CDR2 ANQGSEA. The CDR3 length is 12 residues. The CDR3 loop reads CSAGDPNTEAFF. In DNA, the CDR3 is TGCAGCGCTGGAGATCCGAACACTGAAGCTTTCTTT.

The chain joins TRBV29-1 to TRBJ1-1; D unclear. The length of the CDR3 is 13 residues. Germline V gene lookup returns CDR1 SQVTM and CDR2 ANQGSEA. V was trimmed by 5 bases and J by 2 bases, leaving 12 bases between them. This chain's CDR3 is CSVRVDGNTEAFF. The CDR3 region has the DNA TGCAGCGTTAGAGTTGACGGCAACACTGAAGCTTTCTTT.

The chain couples TRBV29-1 to TRBJ2-3; D is unresolved. The CDR3 sequence is 10 residues long. V lost 6 bases and J 2 bases, leaving 3 bases between the germline ends. Germline V gene sequence: CDR1 SQVTM, CDR2 ANQGSEA. Here the CDR3 reads CSVHTDTQYF. The CDR3 nucleotides read TGCAGCGTCCACACAGATACGCAGTATTTT.

The chain employs TRBV19 and TRBJ2-7; 7 positions match TRBD1. The V and J ends lost 3 bases and 2 bases, in that order; junction bases with no gene match: 4. The germline CDR1 and CDR2 sequences are LNHDA and SQIVND (reference sequence). This CDR3 is 14 amino acids long. CDR3 protein: CASSITGVTYEQYF. The CDR3 DNA sequence: TGTGCCAGTAGTATTACAGGGGTTACCTACGAGCAGTACTTC.

The genes are TRBV2 and TRBJ2-6; D not resolved. In germline, CDR1 is SNHLY, CDR2 FYNNEI. This CDR3 contains 16 residues. The germline V and J ends were trimmed by 4 bases and 0 bases, with 10 bases remaining between them. The CDR3 coding sequence is TGTGCCAGCAGTGTTCAGTCGCACTCTGGGGCCAACGTCCTGACTTTC. Encoded protein: CASSVQSHSGANVLTF.

Worth noting for this clone: This same CDR3 is encoded by further DNA sequences in the sample. V and J are TRBV5-6 and TRBJ1-1; 10 nucleotides line up with TRBD1. Germline lookup yields CDR1 SGHDT and CDR2 YYEEEE. The CDR3 covers 15 residues. With 0 bases clipped from V and 6 bases from J, the junction kept 5 bases outside the gene matches. CDR3 in amino acids: CASSLEGQGLAEAFF. In nucleotides, the CDR3 is TGTGCCAGCAGCTTGGAGGGACAGGGGTTGGCTGAAGCTTTCTTT.

The chain couples TRBV29-1 to TRBJ2-3; 8 bases match TRBD1. The CDR3 covers 17 residues. Germline-derived CDR1 and CDR2 are SQVTM and ANQGSEA. V shed 3 bases and J 1 base; nucleotides not matched to a gene: 12. CDR3 nucleotides: TGCAGCGTTGACGGAACGTCAGGGGGCGCGGGCACAGATACGCAGTATTTT. Translation gives CSVDGTSGGAGTDTQYF.

V and J are TRBV2 and TRBJ1-5, with 7 bases aligning to TRBD1. The V gene's germline CDR1 is SNHLY and CDR2 FYNNEI. The CDR3 is 14 amino acids. J was trimmed by 7 bases and V by 7 bases; bases with no gene match: 10. The CDR3 coding sequence is TGTGCCAGCAAAGGGACAGCTCGGGGGCAGCCCCAGCATTTT. Its translation is CASKGTARGQPQHF.

CDR3 coding DNA: TGCGCCAGCAGCACCGGACAGGAGGGTTCACCCCTCCACTTT. The encoded protein is CASSTGQEGSPLHF. This chain connects TRBV5-1 to TRBJ1-6; 7 nucleotides align to TRBD1. CDR3 length equals 14 residues. Looked up from germline, CDR1 is SGHRS and CDR2 is YFSETQ. The trim removed 4 bases at V and 9 bases at J, leaving 7 bases unmatched. The full variable domain, completed using reference TRBV5-1 and TRBJ1-6, is KAGVTQTPRYLIKTRGQQVTLSCSPISGHRSVSWYQQTPGQGLQFLFEYFSETQRNKGNFPGRFSGRQFSNSRSEMNVSTLELGDSALYLCASSTGQEGSPLHFGNGTRLTVT.